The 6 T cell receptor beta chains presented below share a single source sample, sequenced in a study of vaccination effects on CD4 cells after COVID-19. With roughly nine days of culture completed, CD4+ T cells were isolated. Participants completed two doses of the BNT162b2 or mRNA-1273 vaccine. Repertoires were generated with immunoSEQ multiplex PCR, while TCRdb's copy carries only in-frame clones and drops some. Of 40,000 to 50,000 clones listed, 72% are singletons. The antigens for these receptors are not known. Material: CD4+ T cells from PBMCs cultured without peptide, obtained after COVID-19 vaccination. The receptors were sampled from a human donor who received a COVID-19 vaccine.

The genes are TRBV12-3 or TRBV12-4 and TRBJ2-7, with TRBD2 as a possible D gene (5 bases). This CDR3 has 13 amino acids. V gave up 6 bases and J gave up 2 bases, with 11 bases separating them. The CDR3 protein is CASREDGAYEQYF. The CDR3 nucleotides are TGTGCCAGCAGGGAGGACGGAGCCTACGAGCAGTACTTC.

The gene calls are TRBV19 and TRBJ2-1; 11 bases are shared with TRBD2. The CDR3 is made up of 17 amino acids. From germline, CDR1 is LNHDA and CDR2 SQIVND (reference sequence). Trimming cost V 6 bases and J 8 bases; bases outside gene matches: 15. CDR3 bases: TGTGCCAGTAGAAATCTAGCGGGGGGACAACTAATTGATGAGCAGTTCTTC. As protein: CASRNLAGGQLIDEQFF.

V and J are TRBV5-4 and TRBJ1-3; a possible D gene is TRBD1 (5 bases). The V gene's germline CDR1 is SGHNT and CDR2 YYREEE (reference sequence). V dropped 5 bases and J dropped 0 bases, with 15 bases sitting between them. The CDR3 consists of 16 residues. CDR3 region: CASRMQGGHSGNTIYF. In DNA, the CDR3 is TGTGCCAGCAGGATGCAGGGAGGCCACTCTGGAAACACCATATATTTT.

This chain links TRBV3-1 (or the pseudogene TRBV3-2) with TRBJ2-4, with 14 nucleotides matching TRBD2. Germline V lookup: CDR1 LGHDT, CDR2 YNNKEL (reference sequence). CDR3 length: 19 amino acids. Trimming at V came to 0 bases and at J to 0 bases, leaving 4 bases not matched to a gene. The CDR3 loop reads CASSQDGTSGGIAKNIQYF. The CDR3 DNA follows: TGTGCCAGCAGCCAAGATGGGACTAGCGGGGGTATAGCCAAAAACATTCAGTACTTC.

DNA of the CDR3: TGTGCCAGCAGCTTGGGTGCGGGTCAGCCCCAGCATTTT. It is translated as CASSLGAGQPQHF. The chain is built from TRBV5-6 and TRBJ1-5; no firm D call. The CDR3 runs to 13 residues. Per the germline V gene, CDR1 is SGHDT and CDR2 is YYEEEE. With 0 bases removed from V and 6 bases from J, the gap between germline ends came to 7 bases.

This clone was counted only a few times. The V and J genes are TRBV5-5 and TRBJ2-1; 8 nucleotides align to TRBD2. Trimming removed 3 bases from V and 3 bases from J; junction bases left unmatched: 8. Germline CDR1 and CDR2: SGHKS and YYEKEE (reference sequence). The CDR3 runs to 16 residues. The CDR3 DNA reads TGTGCCAGCAGCTCGGGTAGCGGGGAGTACTACAATGAGCAGTTCTTC. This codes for CASSSGSGEYYNEQFF.